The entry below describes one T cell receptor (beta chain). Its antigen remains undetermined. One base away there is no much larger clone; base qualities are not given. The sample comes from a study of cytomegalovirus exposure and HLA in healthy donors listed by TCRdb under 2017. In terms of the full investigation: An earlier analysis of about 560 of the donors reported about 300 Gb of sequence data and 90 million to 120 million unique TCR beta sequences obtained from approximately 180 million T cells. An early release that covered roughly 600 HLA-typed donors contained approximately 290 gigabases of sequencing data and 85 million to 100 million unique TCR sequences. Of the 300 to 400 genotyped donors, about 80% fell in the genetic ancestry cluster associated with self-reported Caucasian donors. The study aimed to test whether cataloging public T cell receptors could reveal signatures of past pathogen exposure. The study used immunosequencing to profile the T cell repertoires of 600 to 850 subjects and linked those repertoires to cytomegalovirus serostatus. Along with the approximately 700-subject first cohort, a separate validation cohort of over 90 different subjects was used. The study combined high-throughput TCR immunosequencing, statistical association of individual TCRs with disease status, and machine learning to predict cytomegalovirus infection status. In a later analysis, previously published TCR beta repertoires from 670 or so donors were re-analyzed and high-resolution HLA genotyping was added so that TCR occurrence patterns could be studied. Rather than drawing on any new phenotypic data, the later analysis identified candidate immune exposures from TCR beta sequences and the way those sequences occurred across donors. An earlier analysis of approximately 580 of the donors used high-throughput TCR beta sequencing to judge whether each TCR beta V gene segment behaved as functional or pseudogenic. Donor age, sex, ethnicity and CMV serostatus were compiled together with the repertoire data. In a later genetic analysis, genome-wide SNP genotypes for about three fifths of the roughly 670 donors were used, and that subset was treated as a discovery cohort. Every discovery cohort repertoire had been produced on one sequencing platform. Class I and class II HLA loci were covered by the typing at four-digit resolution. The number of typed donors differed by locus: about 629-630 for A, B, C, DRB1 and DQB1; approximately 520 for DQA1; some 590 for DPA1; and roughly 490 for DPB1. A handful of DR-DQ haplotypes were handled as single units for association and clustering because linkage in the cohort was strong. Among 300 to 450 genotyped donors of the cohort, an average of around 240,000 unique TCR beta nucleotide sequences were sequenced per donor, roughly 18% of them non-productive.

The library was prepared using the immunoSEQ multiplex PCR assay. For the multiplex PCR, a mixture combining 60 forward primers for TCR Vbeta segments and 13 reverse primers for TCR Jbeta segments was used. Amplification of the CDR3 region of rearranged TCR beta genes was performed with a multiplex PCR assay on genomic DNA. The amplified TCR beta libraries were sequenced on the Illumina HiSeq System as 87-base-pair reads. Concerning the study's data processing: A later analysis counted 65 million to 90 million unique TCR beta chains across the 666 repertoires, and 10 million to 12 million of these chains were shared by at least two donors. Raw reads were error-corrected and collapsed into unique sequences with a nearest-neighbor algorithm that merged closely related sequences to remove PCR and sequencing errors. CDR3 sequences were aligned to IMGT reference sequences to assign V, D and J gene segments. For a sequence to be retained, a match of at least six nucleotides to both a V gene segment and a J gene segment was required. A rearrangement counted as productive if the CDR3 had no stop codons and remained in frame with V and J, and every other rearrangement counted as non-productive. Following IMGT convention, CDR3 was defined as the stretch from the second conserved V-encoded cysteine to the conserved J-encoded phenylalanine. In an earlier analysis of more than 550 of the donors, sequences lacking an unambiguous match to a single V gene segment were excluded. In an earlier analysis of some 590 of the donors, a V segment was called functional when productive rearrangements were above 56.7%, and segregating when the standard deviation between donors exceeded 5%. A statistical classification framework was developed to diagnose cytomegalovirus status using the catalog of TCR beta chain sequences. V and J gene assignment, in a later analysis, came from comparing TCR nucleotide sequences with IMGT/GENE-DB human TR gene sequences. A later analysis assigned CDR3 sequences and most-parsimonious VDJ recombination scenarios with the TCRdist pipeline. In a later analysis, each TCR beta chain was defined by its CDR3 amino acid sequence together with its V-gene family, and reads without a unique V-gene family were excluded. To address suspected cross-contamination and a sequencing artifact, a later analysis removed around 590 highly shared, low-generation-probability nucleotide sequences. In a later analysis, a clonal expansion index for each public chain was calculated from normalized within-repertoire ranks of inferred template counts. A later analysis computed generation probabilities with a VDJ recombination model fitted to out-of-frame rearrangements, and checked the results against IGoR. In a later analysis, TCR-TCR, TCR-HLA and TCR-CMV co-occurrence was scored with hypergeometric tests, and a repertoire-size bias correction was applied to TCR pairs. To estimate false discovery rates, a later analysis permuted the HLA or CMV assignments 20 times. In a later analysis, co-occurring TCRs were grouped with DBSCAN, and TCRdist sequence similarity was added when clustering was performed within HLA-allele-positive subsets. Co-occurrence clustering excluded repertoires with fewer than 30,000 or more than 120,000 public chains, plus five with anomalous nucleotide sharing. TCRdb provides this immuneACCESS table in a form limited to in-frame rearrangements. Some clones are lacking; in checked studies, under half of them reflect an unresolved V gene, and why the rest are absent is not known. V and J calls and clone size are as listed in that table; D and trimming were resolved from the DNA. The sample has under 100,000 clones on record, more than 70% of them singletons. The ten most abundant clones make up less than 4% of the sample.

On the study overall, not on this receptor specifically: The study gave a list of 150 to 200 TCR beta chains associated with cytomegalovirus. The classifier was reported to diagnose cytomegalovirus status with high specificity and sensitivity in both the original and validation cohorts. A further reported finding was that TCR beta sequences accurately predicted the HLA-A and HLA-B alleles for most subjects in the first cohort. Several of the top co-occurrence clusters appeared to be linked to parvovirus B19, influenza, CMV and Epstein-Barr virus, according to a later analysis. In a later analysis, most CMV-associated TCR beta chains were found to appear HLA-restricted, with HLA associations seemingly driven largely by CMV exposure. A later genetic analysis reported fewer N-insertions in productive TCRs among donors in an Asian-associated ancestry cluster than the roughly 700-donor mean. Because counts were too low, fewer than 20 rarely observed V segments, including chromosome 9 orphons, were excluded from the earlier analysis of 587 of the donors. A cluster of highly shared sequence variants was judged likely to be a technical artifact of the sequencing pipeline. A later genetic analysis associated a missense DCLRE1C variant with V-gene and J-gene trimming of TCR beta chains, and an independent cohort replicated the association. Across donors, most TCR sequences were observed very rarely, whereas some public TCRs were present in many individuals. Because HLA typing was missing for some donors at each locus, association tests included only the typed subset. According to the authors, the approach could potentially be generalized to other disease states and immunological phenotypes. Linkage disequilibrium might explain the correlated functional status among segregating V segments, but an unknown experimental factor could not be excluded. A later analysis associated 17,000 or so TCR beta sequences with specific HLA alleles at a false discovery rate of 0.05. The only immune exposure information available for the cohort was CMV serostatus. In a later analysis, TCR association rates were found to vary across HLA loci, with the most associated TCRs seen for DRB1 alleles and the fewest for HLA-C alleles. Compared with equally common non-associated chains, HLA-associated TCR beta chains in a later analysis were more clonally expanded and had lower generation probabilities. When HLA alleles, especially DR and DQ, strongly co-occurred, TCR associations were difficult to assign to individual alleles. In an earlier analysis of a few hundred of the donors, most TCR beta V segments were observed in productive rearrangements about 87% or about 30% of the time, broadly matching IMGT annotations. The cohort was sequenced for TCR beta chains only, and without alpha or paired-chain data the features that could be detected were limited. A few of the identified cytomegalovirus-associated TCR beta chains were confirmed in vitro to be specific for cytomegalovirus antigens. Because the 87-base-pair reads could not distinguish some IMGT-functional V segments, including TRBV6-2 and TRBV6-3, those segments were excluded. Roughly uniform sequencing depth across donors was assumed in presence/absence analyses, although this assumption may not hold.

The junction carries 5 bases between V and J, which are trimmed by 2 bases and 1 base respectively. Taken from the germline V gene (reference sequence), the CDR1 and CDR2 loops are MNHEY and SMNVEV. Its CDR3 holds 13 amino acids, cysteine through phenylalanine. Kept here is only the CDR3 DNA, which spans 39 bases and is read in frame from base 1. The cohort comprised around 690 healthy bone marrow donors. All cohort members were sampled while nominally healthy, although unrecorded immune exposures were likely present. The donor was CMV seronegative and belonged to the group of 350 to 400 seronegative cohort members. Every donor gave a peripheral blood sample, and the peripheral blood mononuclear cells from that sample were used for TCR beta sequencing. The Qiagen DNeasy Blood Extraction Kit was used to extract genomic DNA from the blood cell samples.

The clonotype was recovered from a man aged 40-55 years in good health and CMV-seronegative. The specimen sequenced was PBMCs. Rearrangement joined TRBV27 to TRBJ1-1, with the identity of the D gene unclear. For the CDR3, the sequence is CASSLNQNTEAFF. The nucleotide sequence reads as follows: TGTGCCAGCAGTTTAAATCAGAACACTGAAGCTTTCTTT.